This T cell receptor (beta chain) stems from a study of shared clonotypes between healthy human individuals. Whole-study findings and limits: For sorted subsets, rarefaction showed incomplete sequencing despite large depth.

As concerns this clone: Antigen specificity is unknown.

The length of the CDR3 is 12 residues. Germline CDR1 SNHLY, CDR2 FYNNEI. The V gene lost 6 bases and the J gene lost 3 bases, with 6 bases spanning the gap. Assay execution proceeded at the deep level. The method was immunoSEQ multiplex PCR; TCRdb's version includes in-frame clones alone and lacks a portion of them. The sample shows about 320,000 clones, around 86% of them seen only once. This chain uses TRBV2 with TRBJ1-5; the D is unclear. This sequence originates from a young man in good health. Sequenced sample: memory CD8+ T cells sorted from blood. The subset here: CD45RO+ cells pooled with CCR7-negative TemRA cells. Here the CDR3 reads CASRGPNQPQHF. The CDR3 bases are TGTGCCAGCAGGGGCCCCAATCAGCCCCAGCATTTT.